Listed below are T cell receptor beta chains from one sample, sequenced in a study of shared clonotypes between healthy human individuals. Method: immunoSEQ multiplex PCR; TCRdb's copy keeps in-frame clones and lacks some. The sample records under 850,000 clones, 80% to 95% being singletons. Sequenced input: naive CD8+ T cells sorted from blood. The receptors stem from a man aged 30 to 39 in good health. CDR3s include the opening cysteine and the closing phenylalanine or tryptophan. A D gene is named only where the DNA matches it firmly. The size of a clone is reported for some rows only, either as once, few or many, or as a class for expanded clones.

TRBD1	TRBV12-5	TRBJ1-1	-	TGTGCTGGCTACGACAGGGAACCGCTCCCTGAAGCTTTCTTT	CAGYDREPLPEAFF
-	TRBV7-9	TRBJ1-2	-	TGTGCCAGCAGCTTTTCGGCTGCGTATGGCTACACCTTC	CASSFSAAYGYTF
TRBD2	TRBV9	TRBJ2-1	-	TGTGCCAGCAGCGTAGAATTACTAGCGGGGGGCAATGAGCAGTTCTTC	CASSVELLAGGNEQFF
-	TRBV9	TRBJ1-5	-	TGTGCCAGCAGCGTAGAGGGATATAGCAATCAGCCCCAGCATTTT	CASSVEGYSNQPQHF
TRBD2	TRBV7-9	TRBJ2-1	-	TGTGCCAGCAGCTTAAGCCTAGCGGGAGGGCAAATACTAGGGAATGAGCAGTTCTTC	CASSLSLAGGQILGNEQFF
-	TRBV7-8	TRBJ1-5	-	TGTGCCAGCAGCTTACATCCCGGACCCCATATTTATCAGCCCCAGCATTTT	CASSLHPGPHIYQPQHF
TRBD2	TRBV27	TRBJ2-3	-	TGTGCCAGCAGTCCGTTAGCGGGAGACGGCACAGATACGCAGTATTTT	CASSPLAGDGTDTQYF
TRBD1	TRBV19	TRBJ2-1	-	TGTGCCAGTAGTACGGACAGGTACAATGAGCAGTTCTTC	CASSTDRYNEQFF
TRBD2	TRBV11-2	TRBJ2-7	-	TGTGCCAGCAGCCATAGACTAGCGGGAGTAGCGTTTTACGAGCAGTACTTC	CASSHRLAGVAFYEQYF
TRBD2	TRBV11-3	TRBJ2-2	-	TGTGCCAGCAGCTATAACCCTCTAGCGGGACGGGCCGGGGAGCTGTTTTTT	CASSYNPLAGRAGELFF
-	TRBV7-2	TRBJ2-7	-	TGTGCCAGCAGCTTAGCAAGGCCCCGCTCCCCAAGAGACGAGCAGTACTTC	CASSLARPRSPRDEQYF
-	TRBV5-1	TRBJ2-7	-	TGCGCCAGCAGGGGGGAGTTCTACGAGCAGTACTTC	CASRGEFYEQYF
-	TRBV7-8	TRBJ2-1	-	TGTGCCAGCAGCCCCCGGGACTCCTTCAATGAGCAGTTCTTC	CASSPRDSFNEQFF
-	TRBV18	TRBJ2-7	-	TGTGCCAGCTCACCGGACTATGACAAGCCCTACGAGCAGTACTTC	CASSPDYDKPYEQYF
TRBD2	TRBV5-1	TRBJ2-1	-	TGCGCCAGCAGCTCGGCGGGAGGGCCCAATGAGCAGTTCTTC	CASSSAGGPNEQFF
-	TRBV7-9	TRBJ2-5	-	TGTGCCAGCAGCTTACCCCAGGCAGAAAAGGGGGGAGAGACCCAGTACTTC	CASSLPQAEKGGETQYF
-	TRBV4-2	TRBJ2-3	-	TGTGCCAGCAGCCAAGGGAGCGGGCTCGGATACACAGATACGCAGTATTTT	CASSQGSGLGYTDTQYF
-	TRBV6-6	TRBJ2-7	-	TGTGCCAGCACTGGGTCCTCCTACGAGCAGTACTTC	CASTGSSYEQYF
-	TRBV27	TRBJ2-3	-	TGTGCCAGCAGCTTGGCCCAGCACGATACGCAGTATTTT	CASSLAQHDTQYF
-	TRBV28	TRBJ2-5	-	TGTGCCAGCAGTTTTTGGGGGCAGGGTAGAACGGAGACCCAGTACTTC	CASSFWGQGRTETQYF
-	TRBV11-2	TRBJ2-1	-	TGTGCCAGCAGCTCAAGACTACGCGGAGCAACTAGGTATGAGCAGTTCTTC	CASSSRLRGATRYEQFF
-	TRBV7-2	TRBJ2-7	-	TGTGCCAGCAGCTCAACGACCTCCTACGAGCAGTACTTC	CASSSTTSYEQYF
TRBD2	TRBV15	TRBJ2-3	-	TGTGCCACCAGCAGGCCCGATAGCGGGAGCGGGGGGGCAGATACGCAGTATTTT	CATSRPDSGSGGADTQYF
-	TRBV7-9	TRBJ2-7	once	TGTGCCAGCAGCTTAGGCGGGACACAAGCCTACGAGCAGTACTTC	CASSLGGTQAYEQYF
-	TRBV6-6	TRBJ2-2	-	TGTGCCAGCAGTTACCGGGCCTCCCTGAACACCGGGGAGCTGTTTTTT	CASSYRASLNTGELFF
-	TRBV14	TRBJ2-2	once	TGTGCCAGCAGCCAAGGCTTGTCGGACAGAGCGAACACCGGGGAGCTGTTTTTT	CASSQGLSDRANTGELFF
TRBD2	TRBV7-8	TRBJ2-3	once	TGTGCCAGCAGCTTAGGCTGGACTCGGGGGGGAGATACGCAGTATTTT	CASSLGWTRGGDTQYF
TRBD1	TRBV19	TRBJ2-3	-	TGTGCCAGTAGTCCCTACAGGGGGCGAGACACAGATACGCAGTATTTT	CASSPYRGRDTDTQYF
TRBD1	TRBV13	TRBJ2-1	-	TGTGCCAGCAGCTTAGAGGGGGACAGCTACAATGAGCAGTTCTTC	CASSLEGDSYNEQFF
TRBD2	TRBV11-1	TRBJ2-1	-	TGTGCCAGCAGCTTAGGGCCTAGCGGATACAATGAGCAGTTCTTC	CASSLGPSGYNEQFF
TRBD1	TRBV25-1	TRBJ2-5	-	TGTGCCAGCAGGGCGACAGGGGGCCCCTCGTGGGAGACCCAGTACTTC	CASRATGGPSWETQYF
TRBD2	TRBV4-3	TRBJ2-7	-	TGCGCCAGCAGCCAAGAATCGACTAGCGGGAGCTACGAGCAGTACTTC	CASSQESTSGSYEQYF
-	TRBV27	TRBJ2-1	-	TGTGCCAGCAGTTTATCGGTGCGGGCCGTTTACAATGAGCAGTTCTTC	CASSLSVRAVYNEQFF
-	TRBV15	TRBJ2-5	-	TGTGCCACCAGATTGACGGGAGTCTACGAGACCCAGTACTTC	CATRLTGVYETQYF
TRBD2	TRBV7-9	TRBJ2-3	-	TGTGCCAGCAGCTCTTTACTAGCGGGAGTCTCCGATACGCAGTATTTT	CASSSLLAGVSDTQYF
TRBD1	TRBV5-8	TRBJ2-5	-	TGTGCCAGCAGCCCAGGACAGGGGCTGGAAGAGACCCAGTACTTC	CASSPGQGLEETQYF
-	TRBV14	TRBJ2-7	-	TGTGCCAGCAGCCAAACCGGGGCGACCTACGAGCAGTACTTC	CASSQTGATYEQYF
-	TRBV5-4	TRBJ2-1	-	TGTGCCAGCAAGGTAGCGGCGGACAATGAGCAGTTCTTC	CASKVAADNEQFF
-	TRBV10-3	TRBJ1-5	-	TGTGCCGCCCGGGGACACAATCAGCCCCAGCATTTT	CAARGHNQPQHF
-	TRBV11-1	TRBJ2-7	-	TGTGCCAGCAGCTCGGGGCCCGGCTACGAGCAGTACTTC	CASSSGPGYEQYF
-	TRBV7-9	TRBJ2-5	-	TGTGCCAGCAGCATTTCGGACGGGCTAGAGACCCAGTACTTC	CASSISDGLETQYF
-	TRBV6-4	TRBJ2-1	-	TGTGCCAGCAGTAACCAACCAGTCAGGGGGGCCTACAATGAGCAGTTCTTC	CASSNQPVRGAYNEQFF
TRBD2	TRBV10-2	TRBJ2-1	-	TGCGCCAGCAGTGAGAACCTAGCGGGAGTCAATGAGCAGTTCTTC	CASSENLAGVNEQFF
TRBD2	TRBV6-6	TRBJ2-1	-	TGTGCCAGCAGCCTGACTAGCGGGTACTACAATGAGCAGTTCTTC	CASSLTSGYYNEQFF
TRBD1	TRBV9	TRBJ1-1	-	TGTGCCAGCAGCGTAGATAAAGACAGGGGATCGTACACTGAAGCTTTCTTT	CASSVDKDRGSYTEAFF
-	TRBV11-3	TRBJ2-7	-	TGTGCCAGCAGCACCCGACAGGGAGGGATCAACGAGCAGTACTTC	CASSTRQGGINEQYF
-	TRBV27	TRBJ2-2	-	TGTGCCAGCAGTTGGTGGCCAAGGAACACCGGGGAGCTGTTTTTT	CASSWWPRNTGELFF
-	TRBV29-1	TRBJ2-3	-	TGCAGCGTTGACGCAGGGGATACAGATACGCAGTATTTT	CSVDAGDTDTQYF
-	TRBV14	TRBJ1-3	-	TGTGCCAGCAGCCCCAAGGACGGCTACTCTGGAAACACCATATATTTT	CASSPKDGYSGNTIYF
-	TRBV7-9	TRBJ2-3	-	TGTGCCAGCAGCCCCGGGGAACCAGATACGCAGTATTTT	CASSPGEPDTQYF
-	TRBV9	TRBJ2-2	-	TGTGCCAGCAGCCCGAGCGGACCCGGGGAGCTGTTTTTT	CASSPSGPGELFF
TRBD2	TRBV7-2	TRBJ2-7	-	TGTGCCAGCAGCACCCGACTAGCGGGAAGGGGCGAGCAGTACTTC	CASSTRLAGRGEQYF
-	TRBV4-3	TRBJ1-4	-	TGCGCCAGCAGCCAAGATCAGGCCGAAAATGAAAAACTGTTTTTT	CASSQDQAENEKLFF
-	TRBV7-2	TRBJ2-4	-	TGTGCCAGCAGCTTAGGGGGTGACATTCAGTACTTC	CASSLGGDIQYF
TRBD2	TRBV29-1	TRBJ2-7	-	TGCAGCGTTGAGCTAGCGGCCTACGAGCAGTACTTC	CSVELAAYEQYF
TRBD2	TRBV29-1	TRBJ2-2	once	TGCAGCGCGGGGGGACTAGCGGCGAACACCGGGGAGCTGTTTTTT	CSAGGLAANTGELFF
-	TRBV10-2	TRBJ2-5	-	TGCGCCAGCAGTGAGGCATTTCAAGAGACCCAGTACTTC	CASSEAFQETQYF
TRBD2	TRBV27	TRBJ2-6	-	TGTGCCAGCAGTTCCTCCTACGGGAGGGTCTCTGGGGCCAACGTCCTGACTTTC	CASSSSYGRVSGANVLTF
-	TRBV28	TRBJ2-1	-	TGTGCCAGCAGTCCGCGATGGGGGCGTTTGTCCTATGAGCAGTTCTTC	CASSPRWGRLSYEQFF
TRBD1	TRBV29-1	TRBJ2-5	-	TGCAGCGTTGAAGGGACAGGGGCGGAGGAGACCCAGTACTTC	CSVEGTGAEETQYF